The T cell receptor (beta chain) under discussion was sequenced for a study of regulatory T cells in long-lasting Graves disease. The germline CDR1 and CDR2 sequences are SEHNR and FQNEAQ (reference sequence). Losses at the gene ends were 5 bases for V and 1 base for J; bases not matched to a gene: 7. The CDR3 runs to 15 residues. Time point specified: persistent/refractory GD, antithyroid drugs over 5 years with positive TRAb. PBMCs were the source of the RNA used for TCR sequencing. Sequencing libraries for TCR beta were prepared with iRepertoire HTBI primers and Arm-PCR of CDR3 regions. TCRdb passed the multiplex PCR reads through MiXCR, listing each CDR3 protein once. There are under 450,000 distinct CDR3 sequences in the sample; less than 25% occur only once, and approximately 26% lies in the top ten.

This specimen was peripheral blood mononuclear cells (PBMCs), taken when the disease was refractory, from a patient treated with antithyroid drugs. This clonotype originated in a female donor with Graves disease. The chain employs TRBV7-9 and TRBJ2-5; 7 nucleotides match TRBD1. In DNA, the CDR3 is TGTGCCAGCAGCATCAACCGGGACAGCCAAGAGACCCAGTACTTC. It specifies CASSINRDSQETQYF. Based on the CDR3 plus reference TRBV7-9 and TRBJ2-5, the full variable domain is DTGVSQNPRHKITKRGQNVTFRCDPISEHNRLYWYRQTLGQGPEFLTYFQNEAQLEKSRLLSDRFSAERPKGSFSTLEIQRTEQGDSAMYLCASSINRDSQETQYFGPGTRLLVL.